A selection of T cell receptor beta chains follows, all from one sample in a study of blood T cells in healthy people across ages. A single record per CDR3 protein comes from TCRdb applying MiXCR to the 5' RACE reads. The sample has roughly 2 million distinct CDR3 sequences; approximately 50% are singletons. The sequenced material came from blood. The source is a woman in her thirties or forties in good health. CDR3s include the opening cysteine and the closing phenylalanine or tryptophan. The order of the fields is V gene, J gene, D gene, clone size, CDR3 protein, CDR3 DNA. D genes are given only for firm matches. For some rows the clone size is stated as once, few or many, or as a class when expanded; others skip it.

v_gene: TRBV20-1
j_gene: TRBJ2-5
d_gene: TRBD2
abundance: few
CDR3aa: CSAITSGGRETQYF
CDR3nt: TGCAGTGCTATAACTAGCGGGGGGAGGGAGACCCAGTACTTC

v_gene: TRBV7-2
j_gene: TRBJ2-5
d_gene: NA
abundance: NA
CDR3aa: CASSHIAPETQYF
CDR3nt: TGTGCCAGCAGCCACATAGCCCCGGAGACCCAGTACTTC

v_gene: TRBV28
j_gene: TRBJ2-7
d_gene: TRBD1
abundance: NA
CDR3aa: CTSSGDRSGEQYF
CDR3nt: TGTACCAGCAGTGGGGACAGGTCGGGCGAGCAGTACTTC

v_gene: TRBV7-9
j_gene: TRBJ2-7
d_gene: NA
abundance: NA
CDR3aa: CASSFYRMGEQYF
CDR3nt: TGTGCCAGCAGCTTTTATCGAATGGGCGAGCAGTACTTC

v_gene: TRBV10-3
j_gene: TRBJ2-3
d_gene: NA
abundance: NA
CDR3aa: CAISDSGGVAPDTQYF
CDR3nt: TGTGCCATCAGTGATTCGGGTGGGGTAGCCCCAGATACGCAGTATTTT

v_gene: TRBV12-3/TRBV12-4
j_gene: TRBJ1-1
d_gene: NA
abundance: NA
CDR3aa: CASSPHLNTEAFF
CDR3nt: TGTGCCAGCAGTCCTCATCTGAACACTGAAGCTTTCTTT

v_gene: TRBV11-2
j_gene: TRBJ2-1
d_gene: NA
abundance: few
CDR3aa: CASSLGVQGLNEQFF
CDR3nt: TGTGCCAGCAGCTTAGGGGTTCAGGGGTTGAATGAGCAGTTCTTC

v_gene: TRBV20-1
j_gene: TRBJ2-1
d_gene: NA
abundance: few
CDR3aa: CSASAYLAEQFF
CDR3nt: TGCAGTGCTTCGGCTTATCTGGCTGAGCAGTTCTTC

v_gene: TRBV4-3
j_gene: TRBJ2-2
d_gene: TRBD2
abundance: NA
CDR3aa: CASSLGTSGTVGELFF
CDR3nt: TGCGCCAGCAGCCTTGGGACTAGCGGTACCGTCGGGGAGCTGTTTTTT

v_gene: TRBV5-1
j_gene: TRBJ1-5
d_gene: TRBD1
abundance: NA
CDR3aa: CASSLEGGVAQPQHF
CDR3nt: TGCGCCAGCAGCTTGGAAGGGGGCGTAGCTCAGCCCCAGCATTTT

v_gene: TRBV7-9
j_gene: TRBJ1-1
d_gene: NA
abundance: few
CDR3aa: CASSQFQQTEAFF
CDR3nt: TGTGCCAGCAGCCAATTCCAGCAGACTGAAGCTTTCTTT

v_gene: TRBV4-2
j_gene: TRBJ2-3
d_gene: TRBD2
abundance: few
CDR3aa: CASRRLAVSTDTQYF
CDR3nt: TGTGCCAGCCGCAGACTAGCGGTTAGCACAGATACGCAGTATTTT

v_gene: TRBV6-2/TRBV6-3
j_gene: TRBJ1-5
d_gene: NA
abundance: once
CDR3aa: CASRNPGGRQPQHF
CDR3nt: TGTGCCAGCAGAAACCCAGGTGGGAGACAGCCCCAGCATTTT

v_gene: TRBV27
j_gene: TRBJ2-1
d_gene: TRBD2
abundance: NA
CDR3aa: CASSTTGLAGGWGEQFF
CDR3nt: TGTGCCAGCAGTACTACGGGACTAGCGGGAGGGTGGGGTGAGCAGTTCTTC

v_gene: TRBV7-2
j_gene: TRBJ2-3
d_gene: NA
abundance: NA
CDR3aa: CASGTQGRSTDTQYF
CDR3nt: TGTGCCAGCGGCACCCAGGGTAGAAGCACAGATACGCAGTATTTT

v_gene: TRBV27
j_gene: TRBJ1-5
d_gene: NA
abundance: NA
CDR3aa: CASRGEAGAVQPQHF
CDR3nt: TGTGCCAGCAGGGGAGAGGCAGGGGCTGTTCAGCCCCAGCATTTT

v_gene: TRBV7-9
j_gene: TRBJ2-7
d_gene: NA
abundance: NA
CDR3aa: CASSTRDWGDYEQYF
CDR3nt: TGTGCCAGCAGCACTCGGGACTGGGGGGACTACGAGCAGTACTTC

v_gene: TRBV12-3/TRBV12-4
j_gene: TRBJ1-2
d_gene: TRBD1
abundance: NA
CDR3aa: CASSRYPGQVIYGYTF
CDR3nt: TGTGCCAGCAGTCGATATCCGGGACAGGTGATCTATGGCTACACCTTC

v_gene: TRBV5-1
j_gene: TRBJ2-4
d_gene: TRBD1
abundance: NA
CDR3aa: CASSSTTGENIQYF
CDR3nt: TGCGCCAGCAGTTCTACGACAGGGGAGAACATTCAGTACTTC

v_gene: TRBV6-5
j_gene: TRBJ2-1
d_gene: NA
abundance: NA
CDR3aa: CASSYIRYNEQFF
CDR3nt: TGTGCCAGCAGTTACATTCGCTACAATGAGCAGTTCTTC

v_gene: TRBV20-1
j_gene: TRBJ2-3
d_gene: NA
abundance: NA
CDR3aa: CSASLTNTQYF
CDR3nt: TGCAGTGCTAGCCTAACTAATACGCAGTATTTT

v_gene: TRBV20-1
j_gene: TRBJ2-3
d_gene: TRBD1
abundance: few
CDR3aa: CSAIDRAADTQYF
CDR3nt: TGCAGTGCCATTGACAGGGCTGCAGATACGCAGTATTTT

v_gene: TRBV7-9
j_gene: TRBJ2-5
d_gene: TRBD1
abundance: few
CDR3aa: CASSRDRGVQETQYF
CDR3nt: TGTGCCAGCAGCCGGGACAGGGGGGTCCAAGAGACCCAGTACTTC

v_gene: TRBV4-2
j_gene: TRBJ1-2
d_gene: NA
abundance: once
CDR3aa: CASSQTELVSGGYTF
CDR3nt: TGTGCCAGCAGCCAAACGGAACTCGTGAGCGGTGGCTACACCTTC

v_gene: TRBV12-3/TRBV12-4
j_gene: TRBJ2-5
d_gene: TRBD1
abundance: few
CDR3aa: CASQGAGETQYF
CDR3nt: TGTGCCAGCCAGGGGGCCGGCGAGACCCAGTACTTC

v_gene: TRBV7-2
j_gene: TRBJ2-7
d_gene: NA
abundance: NA
CDR3aa: CASSINRDEQYF
CDR3nt: TGTGCCAGCAGCATCAACCGGGATGAGCAGTACTTC

v_gene: TRBV12-3/TRBV12-4
j_gene: TRBJ2-6
d_gene: TRBD1
abundance: few
CDR3aa: CASSSWTGLGANVLTF
CDR3nt: TGTGCCAGCAGTTCTTGGACAGGGTTGGGGGCCAACGTCCTGACTTTC

v_gene: TRBV20-1
j_gene: TRBJ2-4
d_gene: NA
abundance: NA
CDR3aa: CSAYARDGKNIQYF
CDR3nt: TGCAGTGCCTACGCTCGGGACGGAAAAAACATTCAGTACTTC

v_gene: TRBV2
j_gene: TRBJ1-4
d_gene: NA
abundance: NA
CDR3aa: CASSVYSVLSNEKLFF
CDR3nt: TGTGCCAGCAGCGTTTATTCTGTACTCAGTAATGAAAAACTGTTTTTT

v_gene: TRBV15
j_gene: TRBJ2-3
d_gene: TRBD1
abundance: NA
CDR3aa: CATSRGQGNTDTQYF
CDR3nt: TGTGCCACCAGCCGTGGACAGGGTAACACAGATACGCAGTATTTT

v_gene: TRBV5-1
j_gene: TRBJ1-4
d_gene: NA
abundance: NA
CDR3aa: CASSRQKQTNEKLFF
CDR3nt: TGCGCCAGCAGCCGACAGAAACAAACTAATGAAAAACTGTTTTTT

v_gene: TRBV19
j_gene: TRBJ2-7
d_gene: TRBD1
abundance: NA
CDR3aa: CASSGTGRFEQYF
CDR3nt: TGTGCCAGTAGTGGGACAGGGAGGTTCGAGCAGTACTTC

v_gene: TRBV4-3
j_gene: TRBJ2-7
d_gene: NA
abundance: NA
CDR3aa: CASSREGYSSYEQYF
CDR3nt: TGCGCCAGCAGCCGAGAGGGCTACAGCTCCTACGAGCAGTACTTC

v_gene: TRBV27
j_gene: TRBJ1-5
d_gene: TRBD1
abundance: NA
CDR3aa: CASSDEPAGGQPQHF
CDR3nt: TGTGCCAGCAGCGACGAACCAGCAGGGGGTCAGCCCCAGCATTTT

v_gene: TRBV9
j_gene: TRBJ1-2
d_gene: NA
abundance: few
CDR3aa: CASSVENRPNYGGYTF
CDR3nt: TGTGCCAGCAGCGTAGAAAACCGACCTAACTATGGCGGCTACACCTTC

v_gene: TRBV6-2/TRBV6-3
j_gene: TRBJ2-1
d_gene: TRBD2
abundance: few
CDR3aa: CASTNSGSGGAQFF
CDR3nt: TGTGCCAGCACCAACTCGGGGAGCGGGGGCGCGCAGTTCTTC

v_gene: TRBV20-1
j_gene: TRBJ2-3
d_gene: TRBD2
abundance: few
CDR3aa: CSASGASGDSTDTQYF
CDR3nt: TGCAGTGCTAGCGGGGCTAGCGGGGATAGCACAGATACGCAGTATTTT